This TCR beta chain stems from a study of blood T cells in healthy people across ages (dated by TCRdb to about 2015). Background on the whole study: In model experiments, roughly one uniquely barcoded TCR beta cDNA molecule per two T cells was captured by template switching. To track age-related changes in TCR beta repertoire diversity, the study relied on deep sequencing normalized with unique cDNA molecular identifiers. The donors were divided into four age groups: young (average around 15 years), middle-aged (about 40), aged (approximately 64) and long-lived (around 80). To avoid experimental bias, donors of different ages were spread randomly across the sequencing lanes. Two additional independent replicas of 1 million unique cDNA reads from the same blood draw were analyzed for two donors (one aged 18 to 30 and one aged 80 or older). Overall study outcomes, separate from this receptor: Observed TCR beta diversity correlated strongly with the percentage of naive T cells measured by flow cytometry. Estimates of total diversity based on one million sequenced T cells were regarded as lower bounds and as underestimates. Because donor CMV infection status was unknown, age-related changes in expanded clonotypes were potentially confounded. Compared with the aged group, the long-lived group had more naive CD4+ T cells, fewer expanded clones and increased TCR diversity, a pattern suggesting age selection. Observed TCR beta diversity per million T cells fell roughly linearly with age, and a significant reduction was already apparent by age about 43. Bulk unsorted PBMC profiling prevented conclusive comparison of naive and antigen-experienced compartments.

Donors were 40 or so systemically healthy Caucasian individuals from Russia aged roughly 6 to 90 years. Each donor gave ten milliliters of peripheral blood, collected into EDTA-treated Vacutainer tubes. PBMCs were isolated by Ficoll-Paque density-gradient centrifugation, with at least 6.5 million obtained per sample. Trizol reagent was used to extract total RNA from PBMCs, with at least 5 micrograms per sample. For every donor, flow cytometry on a PBMC aliquot measured the percentage of naive CD45RAhigh/CD27high T cells. At least ten counts were recorded for this clonotype. Its antigen is unknown. No quality values exist for individual bases; no much larger clone is one base distant. CDR1 and CDR2, per the germline V gene, are MGHRA and YSYEKL. Between the V and J ends, shortened by 4 bases and 3 bases respectively, the junction contains 13 bases. There are 16 amino acids in the CDR3, from cysteine to phenylalanine inclusive. Just the 48-base CDR3 DNA is kept, in frame starting at base 1.

Receptor libraries were prepared by 5' RACE. The run used an Illumina HiSeq 2500. A second roughly 7 to 11 cycle PCR used a sample-barcoded 5' primer and a J-beta primer mix. A template-switch 5' adaptor carrying 12 random nucleotides introduced a unique molecular identifier onto each TCR beta cDNA molecule. Each sample yielded at least 3 million CDR3-containing paired-end reads. The Mint cDNA synthesis kit, primed by a TRBC-specific oligonucleotide, was used to synthesize first-strand cDNA from all RNA. Following uracil-DNA glycosylase treatment, all cDNA underwent a first 18-cycle PCR with the universal primers M1SS and BC2_uni_R. Regarding the original processing steps: Each sample was normalized by randomly selecting 1 million high-quality reads, each carrying a distinct molecular identifier. Instead of being binned into consensus sequences, reads that shared molecular identifiers were thrown out. MiTCR, run with a Q25 quality threshold and the strictest error-elimination algorithm, handled CDR3 identification, clonotype clustering and error correction. A nonparametric unseen species model with Euler transformation was used to estimate a lower bound on total TCR beta diversity. The public reads were reanalyzed by TCRdb: fastp trimming at Q25, MiXCR alignment, in-frame beta chains only. Identical CDR3 proteins give one entry, which carries the most common genes and DNA. Clone size and V and J calls follow TCRdb, not the original study. The sample includes some 1.7 million distinct CDR3 sequences, with 28% observed a single time. The ten largest clones capture roughly 8.2% of the sample.

Rearrangement joined TRBV4-1 to TRBJ2-6; the D call is possibly TRBD1 or TRBD2, each sharing 5 bases. Sequencing was performed on blood. This sequence originates from a woman aged 30 to 39 in good health. The encoded CDR3 is CASSPTGGGGANVLTF. The DNA sequence is given as TGCGCCAGCAGCCCCACTGGGGGTGGTGGGGCCAACGTCCTGACTTTC.